The entry below gives a single T cell receptor beta chain sequence along with its context. Other nucleotide sequences in the sample specify the same CDR3. Trimming removed 7 bases at V and 5 bases at J, with 8 bases between. Germline assignment: CDR1 DFQATT and CDR2 SNEGSKA (reference sequence). CDR3 length equals 11 residues. The data derive from a study of blood T cell repertoires in COVID-19. Study background: Acute and convalescent COVID-19 samples came from the United States, Italy and Spain. From T cells, B-cell-depleted T cells, or PBMCs came the material, which was cDNA or gDNA.

Seattle-derived patients entered the study during active infection and were followed longitudinally. In the source study's methods: Estimation of nucleated cell counts was performed using reference gene primer amplification. Some clones are missing from TCRdb's copy, which holds only in-frame ones; the method was immunoSEQ multiplex PCR. Clone size and the V and J calls come from that table; the DNA yielded D and trimming. The data show about 260,000 clones, approximately 89% seen once. This receptor was obtained from a woman aged 70 to 79 with COVID-19, enrolled during active disease. This rearrangement joins TRBV20-1 to TRBJ1-4, with D uncertain. The sequenced sample consisted of peripheral blood. The CDR3 loop reads CSGQTNEKLFF. CDR3 in DNA: TGCAGTGGCCAGACAAATGAAAAACTGTTTTTT.